This entry lists 26 T cell receptor beta chains sequenced from one sample in a study of blood T cell repertoires in COVID-19. Assay: immunoSEQ multiplex PCR; the TCRdb copy retains only in-frame clones and omits some. The sample yields 90,000 to 130,000 clones, approximately 90% seen once. Material for sequencing was peripheral blood. These receptors were obtained from a woman in her forties or fifties with acute or convalescent COVID-19.

In this sample, this clone turned up a few times. The chain joins TRBV27 to TRBJ2-7; weak D call: TRBD1 (5 bases). Germline CDR1 reads MNHEY; CDR2 reads SMNVEV (reference sequence). This CDR3 has 14 amino acids. V was clipped by 4 bases and J by 2 bases, with 12 bases between them. The CDR3 loop reads CASSSPDRPYEQYF. DNA of the CDR3: TGTGCCAGCAGTTCCCCTGACAGACCCTACGAGCAGTACTTC.

V gene TRBV5-4 combines with J gene TRBJ2-3, with D possibly matching TRBD2 (5 bases). The germline V gene has CDR1 SGHNT and CDR2 YYREEE (reference sequence). The CDR3 covers 16 residues. Trimming stripped 0 bases from V and 4 bases from J, with 15 bases between. The CDR3 loop reads CASSLGGPRNPDTQYF. CDR3 nucleotides: TGTGCCAGCAGCTTGGGAGGGCCGAGAAACCCAGATACGCAGTATTTT.

The chain employs TRBV4-2 and TRBJ2-1; 10 bases fit TRBD2. Germline V gives CDR1 LGHNA, CDR2 YNFKEQ. After removal of 8 bases from V and 7 bases from J, the junction contained 11 bases not matched to a gene. There are 15 residues in the CDR3. CDR3 sequence: CASGLWTSGRNEQFF. The CDR3 nucleotides are TGTGCCAGCGGATTGTGGACTAGCGGAAGGAATGAGCAGTTCTTC.

V usage is TRBV11-2 and J usage is TRBJ2-2, with D unresolved. V was cut by 1 base and J by 4 bases, with 7 bases left in between. Germline CDR1 is SGHAT and CDR2 is FQNNGV. The length of the CDR3 is 14 residues. The CDR3 coding sequence is TGTGCCAGCAGCTTAGGGTACGGCACCGGGGAGCTGTTTTTT. Residues: CASSLGYGTGELFF.

V gene TRBV7-9 combines with J gene TRBJ2-4, with 10 bases lining up with TRBD2. V lost 5 bases to trimming and J lost 0 bases; unmatched junction nucleotides: 4. The CDR3 totals 16 residues. Germline V gene lookup returns CDR1 SEHNR and CDR2 FQNEAQ (reference sequence). The CDR3 region has the DNA TGTGCCAGCAGCCCGAGGACTAGCGGAGCCAAAAACATTCAGTACTTC. It translates to CASSPRTSGAKNIQYF. The variable domain in full, completed from reference TRBV7-9 and TRBJ2-4, reads DTGVSQNPRHKITKRGQNVTFRCDPISEHNRLYWYRQTLGQGPEFLTYFQNEAQLEKSRLLSDRFSAERPKGSFSTLEIQRTEQGDSAMYLCASSPRTSGAKNIQYFGAGTRLSVL.

This clone was observed a single time. V gene TRBV27 combines with J gene TRBJ2-1; no reliable D call. V lost 3 bases and J lost 4, with 13 bases in between. The CDR3 totals 15 residues. CDR1 and CDR2 (germline): MNHEY, SMNVEV (reference sequence). The CDR3 DNA sequence: TGTGCCAGCAGTTTCGGTGAGCTCCCGTACAATGAGCAGTTCTTC. Protein sequence: CASSFGELPYNEQFF.

The chain links TRBV6-5 to TRBJ1-1, with unresolved D. V gave up 2 bases and J gave up 7 bases, with 14 bases separating them. This CDR3 has 14 amino acids. Looked up from germline, CDR1 is MNHEY and CDR2 is SVGAGI. The CDR3 here is CASSYGRQAFEAFF. CDR3 in DNA: TGTGCCAGCAGTTACGGCAGGCAGGCCTTTGAAGCTTTCTTT.

The chain employs TRBV30 and TRBJ2-1, with 7 bases lining up with TRBD1. The CDR3 is 13 amino acids. The germline V gene has CDR1 GTSNPN and CDR2 SVGIG (reference sequence). Germline trimming cut 3 bases from V and 4 bases from J; bases unmatched to any gene: 3. The CDR3 region is CAWRGQLYNEQFF. The CDR3 DNA sequence: TGTGCCTGGAGGGGACAGTTGTACAATGAGCAGTTCTTC.

The V and J genes are TRBV6-4 and TRBJ1-6; D unclear. Trimming removed 3 bases at V and 1 base at J, with 7 bases between. The germline V gene encodes CDR1 MRHNA and CDR2 SNTAGT. CDR3 length: 15 residues. CDR3 in amino acids: CASSERGSYNSPLHF. CDR3 nucleotides: TGTGCCAGCAGTGAAAGAGGGTCCTATAATTCACCCCTCCACTTT.

The V gene is TRBV4-1, the J gene TRBJ2-5; TRBD2 matches at 7 bases. Germline CDR1 is MGHRA and CDR2 is YSYEKL. The junction had 12 bases not matched to a gene; V was cut back by 0 bases and J by 2 bases. The CDR3 sequence is 18 residues long. CDR3 region: CASSQERSASGLQETQYF. The CDR3 DNA sequence: TGCGCCAGCAGCCAAGAAAGGAGCGCTAGCGGACTACAAGAGACCCAGTACTTC.

This clone was seen more than once but under ten times. The CDR3 region is CASRDGGTSGSYEQYF. In nucleotides, the CDR3 is TGTGCCAGCAGGGACGGCGGGACTAGCGGGAGTTACGAGCAGTACTTC. The chain uses TRBV28 and TRBJ2-7, with 14 bases lining up with TRBD2. This CDR3 has 16 amino acids. Germline CDR1 MDHEN, CDR2 SYDVKM. V was clipped by 6 bases and J by 4 bases; unmatched bases: 8.

The chain couples TRBV30 to TRBJ2-7; the match to TRBD2 covers 7 bases. The CDR3 spans 12 residues. J was trimmed by 6 bases and V by 5 bases; bases with no gene match: 7. Per germline, CDR1 GTSNPN and CDR2 SVGIG (reference sequence). The CDR3 loop is CAWGLEFSEQYF. Written as DNA, the CDR3 is TGTGCCTGGGGACTAGAGTTCAGCGAGCAGTACTTC.

This rearrangement joins TRBV2 to TRBJ1-6; TRBD1 agrees at 9 bases. CDR1 and CDR2 (germline): SNHLY, FYNNEI. The ends lost 3 bases at V and 7 bases at J; junction bases unmatched: 4. The CDR3 length is 15 residues. CDR3 bases: TGTGCCAGCAGTGAGGGGACAGGGAGAAATTCACCCCTCCACTTT. It codes for CASSEGTGRNSPLHF.

This clone was seen once. This chain uses TRBV7-8 with TRBJ2-5; maybe TRBD2 (5 bases). The germline V and J ends were trimmed by 1 base and 0 bases, with 6 bases remaining between them. CDR3 length: 14 amino acids. Per the germline V gene, CDR1 is SGHVS and CDR2 is FQNEAQ. CDR3 loop: CASSLGGDQETQYF. CDR3 nucleotide sequence: TGTGCCAGCAGCTTAGGGGGAGACCAAGAGACCCAGTACTTC.

The chain couples TRBV5-1 to TRBJ2-3; TRBD2 agrees at 11 bases. Germline trimming cut 4 bases from V and 0 bases from J; bases unmatched to any gene: 4. The CDR3 is 16 residues long. Germline V CDR1 and CDR2: SGHRS, YFSETQ. CDR3 region: CASSPRLAGSTDTQYF. The CDR3 nucleotides are TGCGCCAGCAGCCCGCGACTAGCGGGAAGCACAGATACGCAGTATTTT.

V is TRBV12-3 or TRBV12-4 and J is TRBJ1-2, with D unresolved. The CDR3 has 12 residues. The germline V and J ends were trimmed by 1 base and 4 bases, with 4 bases remaining between them. CDR3 DNA sequence: TGTGCCAGCAGTTTAGACTTCTATGGCTACACCTTC. The encoded protein is CASSLDFYGYTF.

In DNA, the CDR3 is TGTGCCAGCAGCCGACAGGGGTCTAGCACAGATACGCAGTATTTT. Its translation is CASSRQGSSTDTQYF. The chain combines TRBV7-6 with TRBJ2-3; 8 bases agree with TRBD1. The V gene's germline CDR1 is SGHVS and CDR2 FNYEAQ. This CDR3 has 15 residues. Trimming removed 5 bases from V and 0 bases from J; junction bases left unmatched: 4.

The chain is built from TRBV2 and TRBJ2-5; D uncertain. Between the trimmed V and J ends, which lost 5 bases and 4 bases, there was a span of 8 bases. Germline lookup yields CDR1 SNHLY and CDR2 FYNNEI. This CDR3 has 12 amino acids. The CDR3 nucleotides read TGTGCCAGCAGTCTAAATTTAGAGACCCAGTACTTC. Translated: CASSLNLETQYF.

The CDR3, as DNA: TGTGCCACCAGCAGAGTCGGGTCTCTTTCCTACGAGCAGTACTTC. Translated, it gives CATSRVGSLSYEQYF. The rearrangement joins TRBV15 to TRBJ2-7, with unresolved D. The CDR3 is made up of 15 amino acids. V gave up 1 base and J gave up 1 base, with 11 bases separating them. Germline V gene sequence: CDR1 LNHNV, CDR2 YYDKDF (reference sequence). The full variable domain, rest sourced from reference TRBV15 and TRBJ2-7, is DAMVIQNPRYQVTQFGKPVTLSCSQTLNHNVMYWYQQKSSQAPKLLFHYYDKDFNNEADTPDNFQSRRPNTSFCFLDIRSPGLGDTAMYLCATSRVGSLSYEQYFGPGTRLTVT.

This chain links TRBV11-2 with TRBJ2-3; D is unresolved. V shed 1 base and J shed 0 bases, with 14 bases lying between them. The germline V gene has CDR1 SGHAT and CDR2 FQNNGV. The CDR3 length is 17 residues. The CDR3 sequence: CASSLVGGTTSTDTQYF. In DNA form, the CDR3 reads TGTGCCAGCAGCTTAGTCGGCGGAACAACTAGCACAGATACGCAGTATTTT.

V and J are TRBV2 and TRBJ2-5; no clear D. Germline V lookup: CDR1 SNHLY, CDR2 FYNNEI. The CDR3 totals 13 residues. V dropped 4 bases and J dropped 7 bases, with 13 bases sitting between them. The CDR3 nucleotides are TGTGCCAGCAGTGTGGAAGAGGTCGGGACCCAGTACTTC. The encoded protein is CASSVEEVGTQYF.

The V call is TRBV24-1, the J call TRBJ1-5; TRBD1 might be the D (6 bases). CDR3 length: 19 amino acids. V lost 3 bases and J lost 6, with 26 bases in between. Germline CDR1 reads KGHDR; CDR2 reads SFDVKD. The CDR3 region is CATSDPDRNVSNRGQPQHF. The CDR3 DNA follows: TGTGCCACCAGTGATCCAGACAGGAACGTGTCTAACCGAGGTCAGCCCCAGCATTTT.

The chain combines TRBV27 with TRBJ2-6, with D possibly being TRBD1 (6 bases). V lost 4 bases and J lost 4, with 11 bases in between. Germline V CDR1 and CDR2: MNHEY, SMNVEV (reference sequence). The CDR3 consists of 15 residues. The CDR3 protein is CASSSNRAGANVLTF. The CDR3 bases are TGTGCCAGCAGTTCTAACAGGGCCGGGGCCAACGTCCTGACTTTC.

This sequence joins TRBV28 and TRBJ1-1; no firm D call. V lost 4 bases to trimming and J lost 3 bases, with 18 bases between them. CDR1 is MDHEN, CDR2 SYDVKM, per germline. This CDR3 has 16 amino acids. This CDR3 is CASSSNYREEDTEAFF. The CDR3 nucleotides are TGTGCCAGCAGTTCAAACTACCGGGAGGAGGACACTGAAGCTTTCTTT.

This clone was observed a single time. The chain is built from TRBV28 and TRBJ2-1; possible D gene TRBD2, 7 bases. V was trimmed by 2 bases and J by 9 bases, leaving 23 bases between them. The CDR3 has 17 amino acids. Germline V gives CDR1 MDHEN, CDR2 SYDVKM. The CDR3 sequence: CASSLGRGRETGVEQFF. In DNA form, the CDR3 reads TGTGCCAGCAGTTTAGGACGGGGGCGGGAGACGGGCGTTGAGCAGTTCTTC. Full variable domain (missing parts from reference TRBV28 and TRBJ2-1): DVKVTQSSRYLVKRTGEKVFLECVQDMDHENMFWYRQDPGLGLRLIYFSYDVKMKEKGDIPEGYSVSREKKERFSLILESASTNQTSMYLCASSLGRGRETGVEQFFGPGTRLTVL.

This chain's CDR3 is CASSGHHRGLFWEQYF. The CDR3 DNA reads as TGTGCCAGCAGTGGCCACCACAGGGGGCTTTTTTGGGAGCAGTACTTC. The gene calls are TRBV6-1 and TRBJ2-7; 9 positions agree with TRBD1. Germline trimming cut 4 bases from V and 7 bases from J; bases unmatched to any gene: 14. The CDR3 is 16 residues long. The germline gives CDR1 MNHNS, CDR2 SASEGT.